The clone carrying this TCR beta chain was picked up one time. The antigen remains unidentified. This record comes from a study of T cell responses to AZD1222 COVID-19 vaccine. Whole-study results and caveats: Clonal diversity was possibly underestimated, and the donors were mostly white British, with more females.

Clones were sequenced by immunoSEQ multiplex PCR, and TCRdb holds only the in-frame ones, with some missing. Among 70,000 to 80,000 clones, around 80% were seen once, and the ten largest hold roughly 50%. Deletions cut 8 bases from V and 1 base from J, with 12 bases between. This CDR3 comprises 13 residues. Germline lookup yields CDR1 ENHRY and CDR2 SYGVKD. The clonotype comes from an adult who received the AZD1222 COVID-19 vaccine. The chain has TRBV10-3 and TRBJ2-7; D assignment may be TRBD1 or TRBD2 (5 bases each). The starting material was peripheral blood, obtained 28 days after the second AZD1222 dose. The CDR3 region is CAIRWDHSYEQYF. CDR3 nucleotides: TGTGCCATCCGATGGGACCATTCCTACGAGCAGTACTTC.